This T cell receptor beta chain derives from a study of cytomegalovirus exposure and HLA in healthy donors. On this clone itself: The antigen is unknown.

Study conclusions and caveats: Serostatus for CMV was the only available immune exposure information.

Primers: 60 Vbeta forward and 13 Jbeta reverse. The data were produced by immunoSEQ multiplex PCR, yet TCRdb's version contains in-frame clones alone and is incomplete. The sample consists of roughly 100,000 clones, almost 70% of them appearing once. The sequencing sample was made of PBMCs. This receptor was taken from a man aged 30 to 45 in good health and CMV-seronegative.

In DNA, the CDR3 is TGTGCCAGCAGTTTAACACCCGGGGAGCTGTTTTTT. Protein sequence: CASSLTPGELFF. The rearrangement joins TRBV27 to TRBJ2-2; no clear D gene. The CDR3 has 12 amino acids. The V gene's germline CDR1 is MNHEY and CDR2 SMNVEV (reference sequence). The germline V and J ends were trimmed by 2 bases and 6 bases, with 4 bases remaining between them.